The 30 T cell receptor beta chains below come from one sample, sequenced in a study of human T cells and chemical hapten exposure. Noted time point: healthy volunteer bleed at 2 weeks. Total RNA came from unfractionated whole blood. TCRdb re-called the RACE reads through MiXCR, storing one row per CDR3 protein. The data show tens of thousands of distinct CDR3 sequences, roughly 4% seen once. Sequencing input: whole blood. These receptors originate from a female donor in good health. Some clones in this sample may be carry-over from other donors' samples.

The chain has TRBV6-6 and TRBJ1-1; TRBD1 might be the D (6 bases). Germline loops: CDR1 MNHNY, CDR2 SVGAGI (reference sequence). V lost 1 base to trimming and J lost 0 bases, with 15 bases between them. CDR3 length: 17 amino acids. The chain's CDR3 is CASSYLGGGEVNTEAFF. The DNA for the CDR3 is TGTGCCAGCAGTTACTTAGGGGGGGGCGAGGTGAACACTGAAGCTTTCTTT.

This clonotype was detected ten times or more. The rearrangement uses TRBV3-1 and TRBJ1-5; possible D gene TRBD1, 5 bases. CDR1 is LGHDT, CDR2 YNNKEL, per germline (reference sequence). This CDR3 spans 15 amino acids. V lost 1 base and J lost 0, with 7 bases in between. This CDR3 is CASSQGGASNQPQHF. As DNA, the CDR3 is TGTGCCAGCAGCCAAGGAGGGGCTAGCAATCAGCCCCAGCATTTT.

This clonotype was picked up many times. The chain employs TRBV10-3 and TRBJ1-1; tentative D call: TRBD1 (6 bases). Germline CDR1 ENHRY, CDR2 SYGVKD. This CDR3 spans 13 amino acids. Trimming pared 7 bases from V and 0 bases from J, leaving 9 bases between. CDR3 amino acids: CAIKGGLNTEAFF. The DNA of the CDR3 is TGTGCCATCAAAGGGGGGCTGAACACTGAAGCTTTCTTT.

This clonotype was observed a few times. The chain carries TRBV7-2 and TRBJ2-2, with TRBD1 matching over 10 bases. The CDR3 runs 14 residues. With V trimmed by 6 bases and J by 8 bases, 6 bases remained unmatched. Germline V CDR1 and CDR2: SGHTA, FQGNSA. CDR3 residues: CASSRTGGLGELFF. The CDR3 bases are TGTGCCAGCAGTCGGACAGGGGGGCTGGGGGAGCTGTTTTTT.

The table lists this clonotype with many counts. The chain recombines TRBV6-6 with TRBJ1-2, with TRBD1 matching 10 bases. There are 13 residues in the CDR3. Germline V gene sequence: CDR1 MNHNY, CDR2 SVGAGI (reference sequence). J gave up 7 bases and V 5 bases, and 4 bases lay outside the gene matches. CDR3 loop: CASSPGQGGGYTF. CDR3 in DNA: TGTGCCAGCAGTCCCGGACAGGGGGGTGGCTACACCTTC.

This clonotype showed up just a few times. The junction departs from the called germline gene at one end, perhaps through a read error. J is TRBJ1-2 and V is TRBV12-3 or TRBV12-4; TRBD1 aligns across 7 bases. This CDR3 comprises 14 residues. CDR3 amino acids: CASTRGQYNYGDTF. The CDR3 region has the DNA TGTGCCAGCACTAGGGGACAGTACAACTATGGCGACACCTTC.

In this sample, this clonotype turned up a few times. V and J are TRBV6-6 and TRBJ2-7; D gene unclear. Germline CDR1 is MNHNY and CDR2 is SVGAGI (reference sequence). The CDR3 is 12 amino acids. Trimming shortened V by 0 bases and J by 7 bases, and 7 bases separated the two germline ends. CDR3 amino acids: CASSYSKEEQYF. DNA for the CDR3: TGTGCCAGCAGTTACTCGAAGGAAGAGCAGTACTTC.

This clonotype occurred many times. The gene calls are TRBV27 and TRBJ2-7; weak D call: TRBD1 (5 bases). The V gene's germline CDR1 is MNHEY and CDR2 SMNVEV (reference sequence). The V end was cut by 1 base, the J end by 6 bases, with 16 bases between. The length of the CDR3 is 15 residues. The CDR3 protein is CASSLYRRAPSEQYF. In DNA, the CDR3 is TGTGCCAGCAGTTTATATCGCAGGGCGCCCTCCGAGCAGTACTTC.

This clonotype has a count of ten or more. This chain uses TRBV13 with TRBJ1-1; D is unresolved. CDR3 length: 15 residues. Germline CDR1 is PRHDT and CDR2 is FYEKMQ (reference sequence). Trimming stripped 0 bases from V and 0 bases from J, with 8 bases between. The CDR3 loop is CASSLGTSLNTEAFF. As DNA, the CDR3 is TGTGCCAGCAGCTTAGGGACATCTTTGAACACTGAAGCTTTCTTT.

The V call is TRBV5-4, the J call TRBJ2-5, with 7 bases identical to TRBD1. Trimming at V came to 4 bases and at J to 2 bases, leaving 5 bases not matched to a gene. The CDR3 is made up of 14 amino acids. CDR1 and CDR2 from the germline V gene are SGHNT and YYREEE (reference sequence). CDR3 protein: CASSRQGWQETQYF. The CDR3 DNA sequence: TGTGCCAGCAGCCGACAGGGTTGGCAAGAGACCCAGTACTTC.

Ten or more counts support this clonotype. This sequence joins TRBV28 and TRBJ2-1; D is tentatively TRBD1 or TRBD2 (5 bases each). Germline lookup yields CDR1 MDHEN and CDR2 SYDVKM. Trimming cost V 2 bases and J 2 bases, with 10 bases left between them. This CDR3 has 15 residues. The DNA for the CDR3 is TGTGCCAGCAGTTTAGATAGGGACCCCTACAATGAGCAGTTCTTC. Translating it yields CASSLDRDPYNEQFF.

This clonotype was counted ten times or more. The chain couples TRBV9 to TRBJ2-3; 7 bases match TRBD2. This CDR3 is 15 amino acids long. Germline V gene lookup returns CDR1 SGDLS and CDR2 YYNGEE. V was clipped by 3 bases and J by 2 bases; unmatched bases: 6. CDR3 DNA sequence: TGTGCCAGCAGCGCGCGCGGGGGAGCCACAGATACGCAGTATTTT. This gives the protein CASSARGGATDTQYF.

This clonotype was detected many times. The chain joins TRBV7-2 to TRBJ1-5, with a weak D call TRBD1 (6 bases). Germline CDR1 SGHTA, CDR2 FQGNSA. This CDR3 is built from 13 residues. V was shortened by 5 bases and J by 8 bases, with 13 bases between the two germline ends. CDR3 bases: TGTGCCAGCAGCGCGGGGGGCGGCAAGCCCCAGCATTTT. Its translation: CASSAGGGKPQHF.

This clonotype showed up many times. The chain is built from TRBV7-2 and TRBJ2-3; 11 bases are a match to TRBD2. The CDR3 consists of 16 residues. The junction had 5 bases not matched to a gene; V was cut back by 1 base and J by 5 bases. Germline V lookup: CDR1 SGHTA, CDR2 FQGNSA. The CDR3 loop reads CASSLVAGGRRDTQYF. In DNA form, the CDR3 reads TGTGCCAGCAGCTTAGTAGCGGGGGGGCGCAGAGATACGCAGTATTTT.

This clonotype was detected many times. The CDR3 sequence: CASSVRTEAFF. The CDR3, as DNA: TGTGCCAGCAGCGTCAGGACTGAAGCTTTCTTT. J is TRBJ1-1 and V is TRBV7-9, with D unresolved. The germline V gene has CDR1 SEHNR and CDR2 FQNEAQ (reference sequence). CDR3 length: 11 amino acids. The germline V and J ends were trimmed by 5 bases and 5 bases, with 6 bases remaining between them.

Ten or more counts support this clonotype. The V call is TRBV4-3, the J call TRBJ1-1; D unclear. The V gene's germline CDR1 is LGHNA and CDR2 YSLEER. V lost 0 bases to trimming and J lost 1 base, with 9 bases between them. The CDR3 length is 15 residues. The CDR3 region has the DNA TGCGCCAGCAGCCAAGACTCTTCAGGGAACACTGAAGCTTTCTTT. Translation gives CASSQDSSGNTEAFF.

This clonotype appeared many times. The DNA for the CDR3 is TGTGCCAGCAGCCACGGGAGGGGGGGGATAACGGATCCTAATGAAAAACTGTTTTTT. It yields the protein CASSHGRGGITDPNEKLFF. The rearrangement links TRBV4-2 to TRBJ1-4, with a possible D match to TRBD1 (6 bases). V lost 3 bases, J lost 3 bases, and 23 bases lay in between. CDR3 length: 19 residues. CDR1 and CDR2 from the germline V gene are LGHNA and YNFKEQ.

This clonotype was observed many times. This chain uses TRBV29-1 with TRBJ1-5; D is uncertain. Germline CDR1 and CDR2: SQVTM and ANQGSEA. The CDR3 runs to 14 residues. The ends were cut back, 5 bases at V and 0 bases at J, with 11 bases in the middle. The CDR3 DNA sequence: TGCAGCGTTCTGGTAGGGCATAGCAATCAGCCCCAGCATTTT. Protein sequence: CSVLVGHSNQPQHF.

The V gene is TRBV5-1, the J gene TRBJ2-7; D not resolved. With 2 bases removed from V and 5 bases from J, the gap between germline ends came to 8 bases. The germline V gene encodes CDR1 SGHRS and CDR2 YFSETQ. The CDR3 extends over 12 amino acids. The CDR3 DNA is TGCGCCAGCAGCTTAAGCTTTAACGAGCAGTACTTC. Translated: CASSLSFNEQYF.

This clonotype was counted a few times. This chain connects TRBV3-1 to TRBJ1-5; 7 bases line up with TRBD1. The CDR3 is 16 amino acids. In germline, CDR1 is LGHDT, CDR2 YNNKEL (reference sequence). With V trimmed by 2 bases and J by 3 bases, 7 bases remained unmatched. The CDR3 DNA reads TGTGCCAGCAGCCAAAGGTTAACAGGGGACAATCAGCCCCAGCATTTT. It encodes CASSQRLTGDNQPQHF.

This clonotype was seen repeatedly, ten times or more. This chain links TRBV20-1 with TRBJ2-7, with D tentatively TRBD1 or TRBD2 (5 bases each). CDR1 is DFQATT, CDR2 SNEGSKA, per germline (reference sequence). There are 16 residues in the CDR3. Trimming left V 0 bases short and J 2 bases short, with 17 bases between. For the CDR3, the DNA is TGCAGTGCTAGAGAAAATACCGGGACGCCGGCCTACGAGCAGTACTTC. Translating gives CSARENTGTPAYEQYF.

This clonotype was seen at least ten times. V and J are TRBV12-3 or TRBV12-4 and TRBJ1-1, with D hard to call. The V end was cut by 2 bases, the J end by 4 bases, with 11 bases between. This CDR3 has 14 amino acids. The CDR3: CASSLLGMGTEAFF. For the CDR3, the DNA is TGTGCCAGCAGTTTATTAGGGATGGGCACTGAAGCTTTCTTT.

This clonotype has at least ten counts. This chain uses TRBV20-1 with TRBJ1-1; the D is unclear. With 3 bases removed from V and 6 bases from J, the gap between germline ends came to 5 bases. Germline lookup yields CDR1 DFQATT and CDR2 SNEGSKA (reference sequence). The CDR3 is 10 residues long. CDR3 loop: CSASTAEAFF. The DNA for the CDR3 is TGCAGTGCTAGTACGGCTGAAGCTTTCTTT.

The chain uses TRBV15 and TRBJ2-7; either TRBD1 or TRBD2 may fit D (5 bases each). The CDR3 loop spans 15 amino acids. The germline V gene has CDR1 LNHNV and CDR2 YYDKDF (reference sequence). Trimming removed 0 bases at V and 0 bases at J, with 9 bases between. The CDR3 DNA sequence: TGTGCCACCAGCAGAGATCCTGGGGGCTCCTACGAGCAGTACTTC. It specifies CATSRDPGGSYEQYF. Filled out from reference TRBV15 and TRBJ2-7, the complete variable domain reads DAMVIQNPRYQVTQFGKPVTLSCSQTLNHNVMYWYQQKSSQAPKLLFHYYDKDFNNEADTPDNFQSRRPNTSFCFLDIRSPGLGDTAMYLCATSRDPGGSYEQYFGPGTRLTVT.

The chain carries TRBV5-1 and TRBJ1-1; no reliable D call. V shed 1 base and J shed 5 bases, with 15 bases lying between them. Germline V lookup: CDR1 SGHRS, CDR2 YFSETQ. The CDR3 is 15 residues long. In nucleotides, the CDR3 is TGCGCCAGCAGCTTGAGTGGGCCCGCCAGGACTGAAGCTTTCTTT. It encodes CASSLSGPARTEAFF.

This clonotype occurred many times. The DNA for the CDR3 is TGTGCCAGCAGAAATGGACACGATCAGCCCCAGCATTTT. This codes for CASRNGHDQPQHF. V gene TRBV12-3 or TRBV12-4 combines with J gene TRBJ1-5, with a weak D call TRBD1 (5 bases). Trimming left V 6 bases short and J 5 bases short, with 11 bases between. The CDR3 length is 13 residues.

This clonotype was detected only a few times. CDR3 amino acids: CASTRYVPSGGAAVRDTQYF. CDR3 in DNA: TGCGCCAGCACCCGATACGTTCCTAGCGGGGGGGCCGCCGTCCGAGATACGCAGTATTTT. The chain couples TRBV4-3 to TRBJ2-3; 12 positions agree with TRBD2. CDR3 length: 20 residues. From germline, CDR1 is LGHNA and CDR2 YSLEER. J gave up 5 bases and V 7 bases, and 22 bases lay outside the gene matches.

This clonotype was found many times. The rearrangement links TRBV6-1 to TRBJ2-3; perhaps D is TRBD1 or TRBD2 (6 bases each). The CDR3 spans 15 residues. Germline values: CDR1 MNHNS, CDR2 SASEGT. V was trimmed by 8 bases and J by 1 base, leaving 16 bases between them. In nucleotides, the CDR3 is TGTGCCAGCGACCAAGGGGGGCCGGGCACAGATACGCAGTATTTT. The encoded protein is CASDQGGPGTDTQYF.

This clonotype was observed at least ten times. The CDR3 bases are TGTGCCAGCTCCCTGTTCGAGAACACTGAAGCTTTCTTT. The encoded protein is CASSLFENTEAFF. The chain combines TRBV18 with TRBJ1-1; D gene uncertain. The CDR3 is 13 residues long. V was pared by 6 bases and J by 1 base, with 9 bases between. Looked up from germline, CDR1 is KGHSH and CDR2 is LQKENI.

This clonotype was picked up many times. The chain is built from TRBV27 and TRBJ2-2, with D possibly being TRBD1 (6 bases). The CDR3 is 18 residues long. CDR1 and CDR2 from the germline V gene are MNHEY and SMNVEV (reference sequence). Trimming took off 2 bases at V and 1 base at J, with 17 bases between the two ends. This CDR3 is CASSLRGYYGQNTGELFF. CDR3 DNA: TGTGCCAGCAGTTTAAGGGGGTATTACGGACAGAACACCGGGGAGCTGTTTTTT.